Listed below are T cell receptor beta chains from one sample, sequenced in a study of OX40 agonist ivuxolimab in advanced cancers. Produced via immunoSEQ multiplex PCR; TCRdb's table is partial and in-frame only. Seen here are tens of thousands of clones, more than 80% observed once, and the top ten hold more than 2%. The starting material was CD4+ or CD8+ T cells sorted from blood, obtained in a trial of the OX40 agonist ivuxolimab. Receptors originate from an adult with an advanced solid tumor such as melanoma, head and neck, liver or kidney cancer. The CDR3 runs from the conserved cysteine through the conserved F or W. The D gene is left open where the match is weak. The listing skips clone size in some rows; elsewhere it reads once, few, many or a size class.

CASSLRVLAASSYEQYF TGCGCCAGCAGCTTACGAGTACTAGCGGCTTCCTCCTACGAGCAGTACTTC TRBD2 TRBJ2-7 TRBV5-1 NA
CAWSVGDEVYGYTF TGTGCCTGGAGTGTGGGGGATGAGGTCTATGGCTACACCTTC NA TRBJ1-2 TRBV30 NA
CASSQGPRGPNTGELFF TGCGCCAGCAGCCAAGGTCCCAGGGGTCCGAACACCGGGGAGCTGTTTTTT NA TRBJ2-2 TRBV4-1 NA
CASSVGYSEAFF TGTGCCAGCAGTGTAGGGTATTCTGAAGCTTTCTTT NA TRBJ1-1 TRBV28 NA
CAGSQDQGRGADEQFF TGTGCCGGCAGCCAAGATCAAGGTAGGGGTGCCGATGAGCAGTTCTTC NA TRBJ2-1 TRBV4-2 NA
CASSLLPPGTRGEQYF TGTGCCAGCAGCCTCCTTCCCCCGGGGACTAGGGGCGAGCAGTACTTC TRBD2 TRBJ2-7 TRBV7-2 NA
CASSFSQYNSPLHF TGTGCCAGCAGCTTCTCTCAGTATAATTCACCCCTCCACTTT NA TRBJ1-6 TRBV5-5 NA
CASSGLQGAYGYTF TGTGCCAGTAGTGGATTACAGGGGGCGTATGGCTACACCTTC TRBD1 TRBJ1-2 TRBV19 NA
CASSLEWEDGYTF TGTGCCAGCAGTTTGGAGTGGGAGGACGGCTACACCTTC NA TRBJ1-2 TRBV28 NA
CASSLRDRAQGGYF TGTGCCAGCAGTTTGAGGGACAGGGCCCAAGGAGGGTACTTC TRBD1 TRBJ2-7 TRBV28 NA
CASSPGVSTDTQYF TGTGCCAGCTCACCTGGGGTAAGCACAGATACGCAGTATTTT NA TRBJ2-3 TRBV18 NA
CASSKLDIAYEQYF TGTGCCAGCAGCAAACTGGACATCGCCTACGAGCAGTACTTC NA TRBJ2-7 TRBV21-1 once
CAINFNPGAGTEAFF TGTGCCATCAACTTCAACCCGGGGGCTGGGACTGAAGCTTTCTTT NA TRBJ1-1 TRBV10-3 few
CASSGNRGNAIAEAFF TGTGCCAGCAGCGGGAACAGGGGCAACGCAATCGCTGAAGCTTTCTTT TRBD1 TRBJ1-1 TRBV5-4 NA
CASSPKGLAGGTDTQYF TGTGCCAGCAGCCCAAAGGGACTAGCGGGGGGCACAGATACGCAGTATTTT TRBD2 TRBJ2-3 TRBV7-3 NA
CASSGEGPYEQYF TGTGCCAGCAGTGGCGAGGGACCCTACGAGCAGTACTTC NA TRBJ2-7 TRBV2 NA
CASSYSKWGETQYF TGTGCCAGCAGTTACTCGAAATGGGGGGAGACCCAGTACTTC NA TRBJ2-5 TRBV6-5 once
CASSLSWGSYNEQFF TGTGCCAGCAGCTTATCCTGGGGGTCCTACAATGAGCAGTTCTTC NA TRBJ2-1 TRBV7-3 NA
CASSLGWDRQSDTQYF TGCGCCAGCAGCCTTGGGTGGGACAGGCAATCGGATACGCAGTATTTT TRBD1 TRBJ2-3 TRBV5-1 NA
CASSSADQPQHF TGTGCCAGCAGCTCAGCGGATCAGCCCCAGCATTTT NA TRBJ1-5 TRBV7-6 NA
CASSLNHNEKLFF TGTGCCAGCAGCTTAAATCATAATGAAAAACTGTTTTTT NA TRBJ1-4 TRBV7-2 NA
CSIQRVAGTDTQYF TGCAGCATACAGAGAGTAGCGGGAACAGATACGCAGTATTTT TRBD2 TRBJ2-3 TRBV29-1 NA
CASSMLIINYGYTF TGTGCCAGTAGTATGTTGATCATTAACTATGGCTACACCTTC NA TRBJ1-2 TRBV19 NA
CASRRSGGNQPQHF TGTGCCAGCAGAAGATCAGGGGGCAATCAGCCCCAGCATTTT NA TRBJ1-5 TRBV6-1 NA
CASSPLTGGIQPQHF TGTGCCAGCAGTCCTCTGACAGGGGGCATTCAGCCCCAGCATTTT TRBD1 TRBJ1-5 TRBV28 few
CSVFSLTGTITGELFF TGCAGCGTTTTTTCGCTAACCGGGACAATTACCGGGGAGCTGTTTTTT NA TRBJ2-2 TRBV29-1 NA
CAISENGNTEAFF TGTGCCATCAGTGAGAACGGAAACACTGAAGCTTTCTTT NA TRBJ1-1 TRBV10-3 NA
CASTWLAGGREQFF TGTGCCAGTACTTGGCTAGCGGGGGGGCGGGAGCAGTTCTTC TRBD2 TRBJ2-1 TRBV19 NA